These 32 T cell receptor beta chains were sequenced from one sample in a study of cytomegalovirus exposure and HLA in healthy donors. 60 Vbeta and 13 Jbeta primers were used in PCR. The method was immunoSEQ multiplex PCR; TCRdb's version includes in-frame clones alone and lacks a portion of them. Of 200,000 to 250,000 clones in the sample, around 73% were seen once. Sample: PBMCs. Receptors were obtained from a male donor in good health and CMV-seronegative.

V usage is TRBV29-1 and J usage is TRBJ2-2, with 12 bases matching TRBD2. Germline CDR1 and CDR2: SQVTM and ANQGSEA. The CDR3 loop spans 16 amino acids. V gave up 5 bases and J gave up 3 bases; unmatched junction bases: 7. The CDR3 coding sequence is TGCAGCGTTAGGCTAGCGGGAGGGCCGTACACCGGGGAGCTGTTTTTT. This codes for CSVRLAGGPYTGELFF.

Only a few counts were recorded for this clone. The gene calls are TRBV10-1 and TRBJ2-1, with 9 bases matching TRBD2. V lost 2 bases, J lost 6 bases, and 8 bases stayed unmatched. This CDR3 has 16 residues. CDR1 is WNHNN, CDR2 SYGVQD, per germline (reference sequence). The CDR3 loop is CASSEGGSGRSNEQFF. The CDR3 DNA reads TGCGCCAGCAGTGAGGGTGGTAGCGGGAGAAGCAATGAGCAGTTCTTC.

The chain employs TRBV4-1 and TRBJ2-7; a weak D match, TRBD2 (6 bases). The CDR3 is made up of 15 amino acids. The ends were cut back, 0 bases at V and 6 bases at J, with 15 bases in the middle. In germline, CDR1 is MGHRA, CDR2 YSYEKL. CDR3 sequence: CASSQEGTGAGEQYF. The CDR3 DNA reads TGCGCCAGCAGCCAAGAGGGGACGGGAGCGGGCGAGCAGTACTTC.

This chain uses TRBV27 with TRBJ2-3; 7 bases are a match to TRBD1. V shed 5 bases and J 4 bases; nucleotides not matched to a gene: 12. CDR1 is MNHEY, CDR2 SMNVEV, per germline (reference sequence). The CDR3 contains 16 residues. DNA of the CDR3: TGTGCCAGCAGTACCCGGACAGGTCGCTCCCCAGATACGCAGTATTTT. Translation gives CASSTRTGRSPDTQYF.

This clone was counted a single time. This chain connects TRBV27 to TRBJ2-5, with TRBD1 identical over 9 bases. The J call may not be correct, given that the DNA end is closer to TRBJ2-7. Germline V gives CDR1 MNHEY, CDR2 SMNVEV (reference sequence). The CDR3 totals 15 residues. Written as DNA, the CDR3 is TGTGCCAGCAGTTGGGACAGGGAGGGGTCCCTCGAGCAGTACTTC. Translated, it gives CASSWDREGSLEQYF.

The CDR3: CASTNPRRSETQYF. DNA for the CDR3: TGCGCCAGCACCAATCCTAGGAGGTCGGAGACCCAGTACTTC. The rearrangement joins TRBV5-1 to TRBJ2-5, with a possible D match to TRBD2 (5 bases). This CDR3 region has 14 residues. Germline V gene sequence: CDR1 SGHRS, CDR2 YFSETQ. V lost 6 bases to trimming and J lost 5 bases, with 17 bases between them.

As for this clone: Other DNA sequences in the same sample also yield this CDR3. The chain is built from TRBV6-6 and TRBJ2-7; 8 bases are shared with TRBD1. The J segment lost 5 bases and the V segment lost 8 bases, leaving 8 bases of the junction unmatched. The germline gives CDR1 MNHNY, CDR2 SVGAGI (reference sequence). The CDR3 totals 13 residues. CDR3 DNA: TGTGCCAGCTGCCACAGGGGGACCCACGAGCAGTACTTC. This sequence encodes CASCHRGTHEQYF.

The CDR3 nucleotides read TGCGTGACGGGGAACTCTGGGGCCAACGTCCTGACTTTC. It translates to CVTGNSGANVLTF. The gene calls are TRBV29-1 and TRBJ2-6, with a weak D call TRBD2 (5 bases). The CDR3 has 13 residues. Germline CDR1 SQVTM, CDR2 ANQGSEA.

This rearrangement joins TRBV7-8 to TRBJ2-3, with 11 bases that match TRBD1. Germline V gives CDR1 SGHVS, CDR2 FQNEAQ. V lost 5 bases to trimming and J lost 5 bases; unmatched junction nucleotides: 9. The CDR3 sequence is 16 residues long. CDR3 DNA: TGTGCCAGCAGCAGAGCGGGACAGGGGGTACAAGATACGCAGTATTTT. It is translated as CASSRAGQGVQDTQYF.

J is TRBJ2-7 and V is TRBV14; TRBD2 matches at 9 bases. Germline V gives CDR1 SGHDN, CDR2 FVKESK. V was pared by 2 bases and J by 3 bases, with 2 bases of the junction left unmatched. The CDR3 extends over 14 amino acids. The CDR3 reads CASSQLAGLYEQYF. Written as DNA, the CDR3 is TGTGCCAGCAGCCAACTAGCGGGACTCTACGAGCAGTACTTC.

The genes are TRBV6-5 and TRBJ2-3; 9 positions match TRBD1. V lost 4 bases, J lost 4 bases, and 6 bases stayed unmatched. This CDR3 is 15 amino acids long. Germline CDR1 reads MNHEY; CDR2 reads SVGAGI. The CDR3 DNA reads as TGTGCCAGCAGTTCAACAGGGGGCGAGGCAGATACGCAGTATTTT. Protein: CASSSTGGEADTQYF.

This chain connects TRBV19 to TRBJ2-7; D is uncertain. The CDR3 runs 17 residues. Trimming removed 2 bases from V and 0 bases from J, with 17 bases in between. From germline, CDR1 is LNHDA and CDR2 SQIVND (reference sequence). This CDR3 reads CASSIRSDPLHSYEQYF. CDR3 coding DNA: TGTGCCAGTAGTATAAGGAGTGACCCCCTTCACTCCTACGAGCAGTACTTC.

The chain recombines TRBV28 with TRBJ2-7; TRBD2 matches at 8 bases. Trimming took 6 bases from V and 6 from J; bases not matched to a gene: 10. This CDR3 is built from 14 residues. Germline CDR1 and CDR2: MDHEN and SYDVKM. CDR3 amino acids: CASRRPGLDREQYF. DNA for the CDR3: TGTGCCAGCAGAAGGCCGGGACTAGATCGCGAGCAGTACTTC.

J is TRBJ2-1 and V is TRBV6-1, with 9 bases matching TRBD2. Germline assignment: CDR1 MNHNS and CDR2 SASEGT. V lost 0 bases, J lost 6 bases, and 9 bases stayed unmatched. The CDR3 spans 17 residues. For the CDR3, the DNA is TGTGCCAGCAGTGAAGCTAGAGGGCGGGGGGGTCTCAATGAGCAGTTCTTC. This gives the protein CASSEARGRGGLNEQFF.

The CDR3 DNA sequence: TGCGCCAGCAGCTTTGGGGGGTTGGGACTAGCGGGATCACAAGAGACCCAGTACTTC. It yields the protein CASSFGGLGLAGSQETQYF. This rearrangement joins TRBV5-1 to TRBJ2-5; 13 bases align to TRBD2. This CDR3 is built from 19 residues. CDR1 and CDR2 from the germline V gene are SGHRS and YFSETQ. The junction had 12 bases not matched to a gene; V was cut back by 2 bases and J by 2 bases.

J is TRBJ1-2 and V is TRBV6-5, with D uncertain. This CDR3 is 15 amino acids long. CDR1 is MNHEY and CDR2 is SVGAGI in the germline V gene. Trimming removed 0 bases at V and 1 base at J, with 9 bases between. The DNA of the CDR3 is TGTGCCAGCAGTTACTCGGGAGGGAGTAACTATGGCTACACCTTC. This codes for CASSYSGGSNYGYTF.

The V gene is TRBV6-6, the J gene TRBJ2-2, with a tentative D call TRBD2 (5 bases). CDR1 is MNHNY, CDR2 SVGAGI, per germline (reference sequence). The ends were cut back, 4 bases at V and 0 bases at J, with 9 bases in the middle. The CDR3 loop spans 15 amino acids. In nucleotides, the CDR3 is TGTGCCAGCAGTTGGGGAGTATCGAACACCGGGGAGCTGTTTTTT. This gives the protein CASSWGVSNTGELFF.

This clone was seen ten or more times. The genes are TRBV5-4 and TRBJ1-1; D might be TRBD1 (6 bases). The length of the CDR3 is 16 residues. Trimming left V 1 base short and J 1 base short, with 14 bases between. Germline V gives CDR1 SGHNT, CDR2 YYREEE (reference sequence). The CDR3 nucleotides are TGTGCCAGCAGCTTGTCCCTACAGGGTAGGAACACTGAAGCTTTCTTT. It codes for CASSLSLQGRNTEAFF.

The chain recombines TRBV10-1 with TRBJ2-1; 8 bases are a match to TRBD2. The germline V gene has CDR1 WNHNN and CDR2 SYGVQD (reference sequence). J was trimmed by 12 bases and V by 6 bases; bases with no gene match: 4. This CDR3 has 11 residues. This chain's CDR3 is CASRGAGGQFF. The CDR3 DNA reads TGCGCCAGCAGGGGGGCGGGGGGGCAGTTCTTC.

V and J are TRBV27 and TRBJ2-7; weak D call: TRBD2 (6 bases). The ends were cut back, 5 bases at V and 4 bases at J, with 18 bases in the middle. CDR3 length equals 15 residues. The V gene's germline CDR1 is MNHEY and CDR2 SMNVEV (reference sequence). The CDR3, as DNA: TGTGCCAGCAGTCCGTACGGGAGTCAGGTTTACGAGCAGTACTTC. Protein product: CASSPYGSQVYEQYF.

This clone has more than one count but fewer than ten. V usage is TRBV5-4 and J usage is TRBJ2-7; 8 nucleotides align to TRBD2. The V segment lost 4 bases and the J segment 6 bases; nucleotides outside the gene matches: 12. The CDR3 has 15 residues. Germline loops: CDR1 SGHNT, CDR2 YYREEE (reference sequence). The DNA for the CDR3 is TGTGCCAGCAGCGGGCAGCGGGGGCTAGGGGGCGAGCAGTACTTC. Translating gives CASSGQRGLGGEQYF.

This sequence joins TRBV11-3 and TRBJ2-2; a weak D match, TRBD2 (5 bases). V gave up 1 base and J gave up 7 bases, with 10 bases separating them. Germline CDR1 and CDR2: SGHNT and YENEEA. The CDR3 length is 14 residues. CDR3 amino acids: CASSLGRTGGELFF. In DNA, the CDR3 is TGTGCCAGCAGCTTAGGGAGGACGGGCGGGGAGCTGTTTTTT. Combining the CDR3 with reference TRBV11-3 and TRBJ2-2 gives the whole variable domain EAGVVQSPRYKIIEKKQPVAFWCNPISGHNTLYWYLQNLGQGPELLIRYENEEAVDDSQLPKDRFSAERLKGVDSTLKIQPAELGDSAVYLCASSLGRTGGELFFGEGSRLTVL.

V is TRBV29-1 and J is TRBJ2-7; the match to TRBD1 covers 8 bases. Looked up from germline, CDR1 is SQVTM and CDR2 is ANQGSEA. The CDR3 runs to 16 residues. Trimming at V came to 4 bases and at J to 4 bases, leaving 15 bases not matched to a gene. This CDR3 is CSVAPRRAGGEYEQYF. The CDR3 region has the DNA TGCAGCGTTGCCCCGAGGAGGGCAGGGGGCGAATACGAGCAGTACTTC.

The chain recombines TRBV5-6 with TRBJ2-7; 7 bases fit TRBD2. The J segment lost 3 bases and the V segment lost 7 bases, leaving 16 bases of the junction unmatched. The CDR3 extends over 16 amino acids. CDR1 and CDR2 from the germline V gene are SGHDT and YYEEEE. The DNA of the CDR3 is TGTGCCAGCGACCTAAAAATCGCTAGCGGTAACTACGAGCAGTACTTC. This encodes CASDLKIASGNYEQYF.

The chain carries TRBV11-2 and TRBJ2-5; D is unresolved. Germline V gene data show CDR1 as SGHAT and CDR2 as FQNNGV. CDR3 length: 13 residues. V dropped 3 bases and J dropped 2 bases, with 7 bases sitting between them. In DNA form, the CDR3 reads TGTGCCAGCAGCTTCCGCAGACAAGAGACCCAGTACTTC. It specifies CASSFRRQETQYF.

The rearrangement joins TRBV9 to TRBJ2-3, with 12 positions matching TRBD2. CDR3 size: 15 residues. V trimming: 3 bases; J trimming: 12 bases; junction bases outside the gene matches: 11. CDR1 and CDR2 from the germline V gene are SGDLS and YYNGEE. CDR3 DNA sequence: TGTGCCAGCAGCGGGCCGGGACTAGCGGGCCCTTTCCAGTATTTT. This encodes CASSGPGLAGPFQYF.

The chain has TRBV14 and TRBJ2-7, with D maybe TRBD1 (6 bases). The germline V gene encodes CDR1 SGHDN and CDR2 FVKESK. Trimming stripped 4 bases from V and 7 bases from J, with 17 bases between. The CDR3 is made up of 14 amino acids. CDR3 sequence (DNA): TGTGCCAGCAGCCCGGCAGGGGCTATGGGGGAGCAGTACTTC. Protein product: CASSPAGAMGEQYF.

The V call is TRBV2, the J call TRBJ2-7; 7 bases are shared with TRBD2. V trimming: 5 bases; J trimming: 4 bases; junction bases outside the gene matches: 8. The CDR3 spans 14 residues. Germline CDR1 reads SNHLY; CDR2 reads FYNNEI. In DNA form, the CDR3 reads TGTGCCAGCAGTCCCCTACTAGCGCATTACGAGCAGTACTTC. Encoded protein: CASSPLLAHYEQYF.

At least ten counts were recorded for this clone. V gene TRBV25-1 combines with J gene TRBJ2-6; D is perhaps TRBD1 (5 bases). Trimming removed 4 bases at V and 4 bases at J, with 17 bases between. Germline CDR1 and CDR2: MGHDK and SYGVNS. The CDR3 spans 17 residues. The CDR3 here is CASSAPHGAPGANVLTF. CDR3 bases: TGTGCCAGCAGTGCCCCTCATGGGGCGCCGGGGGCCAACGTCCTGACTTTC.

The chain links TRBV6-1 to TRBJ2-1; 9 bases match TRBD2. The CDR3 sequence is 14 residues long. Germline V gene sequence: CDR1 MNHNS, CDR2 SASEGT. The V and J ends lost 6 bases and 9 bases, in that order; junction bases with no gene match: 9. CDR3 sequence: CASRGLASGGEQFF. CDR3 bases: TGTGCCAGCAGGGGACTAGCTAGTGGGGGTGAGCAGTTCTTC.

V and J are TRBV2 and TRBJ2-3; possibly TRBD1 for D (6 bases). The V and J ends lost 6 bases and 2 bases respectively, with 9 bases between them. This CDR3 has 13 residues. Germline lookup yields CDR1 SNHLY and CDR2 FYNNEI. The CDR3 loop reads CASSQGTTDTQYF. The CDR3 DNA reads as TGTGCCAGCAGCCAGGGGACCACAGATACGCAGTATTTT.

CDR3 loop: CASSLPDRGARDTQYF. CDR3 DNA sequence: TGTGCCAGCAGCTTGCCGGACAGGGGGGCCAGGGATACGCAGTATTTT. The chain couples TRBV5-6 to TRBJ2-3, with 10 bases that match TRBD1. This CDR3 spans 16 amino acids. The germline V gene has CDR1 SGHDT and CDR2 YYEEEE. The trim removed 1 base at V and 6 bases at J, leaving 8 bases unmatched.